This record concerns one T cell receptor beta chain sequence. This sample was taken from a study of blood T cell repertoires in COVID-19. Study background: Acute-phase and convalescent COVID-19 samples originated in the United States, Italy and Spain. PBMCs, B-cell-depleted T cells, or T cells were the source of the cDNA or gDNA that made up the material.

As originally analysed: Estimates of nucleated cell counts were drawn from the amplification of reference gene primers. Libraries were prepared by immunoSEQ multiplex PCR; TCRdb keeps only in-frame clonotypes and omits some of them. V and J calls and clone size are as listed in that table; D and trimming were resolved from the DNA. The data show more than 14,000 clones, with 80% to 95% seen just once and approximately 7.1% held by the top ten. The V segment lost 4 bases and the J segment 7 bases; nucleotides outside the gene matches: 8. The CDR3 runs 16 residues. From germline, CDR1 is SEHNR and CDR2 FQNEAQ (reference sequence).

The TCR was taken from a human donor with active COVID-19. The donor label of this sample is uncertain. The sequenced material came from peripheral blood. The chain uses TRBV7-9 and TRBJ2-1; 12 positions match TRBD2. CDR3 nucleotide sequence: TGTGCCAGCAGCTCGCGCCTAGCGGGAGGGCGGAATGAGCAGTTCTTC. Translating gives CASSSRLAGGRNEQFF.